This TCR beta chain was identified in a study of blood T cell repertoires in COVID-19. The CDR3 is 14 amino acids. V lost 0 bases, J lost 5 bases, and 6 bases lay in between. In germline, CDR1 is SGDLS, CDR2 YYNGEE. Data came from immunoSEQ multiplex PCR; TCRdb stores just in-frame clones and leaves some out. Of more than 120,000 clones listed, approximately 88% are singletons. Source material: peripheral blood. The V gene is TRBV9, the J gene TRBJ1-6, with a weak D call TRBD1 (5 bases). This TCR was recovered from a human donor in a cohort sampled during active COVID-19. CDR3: CASSVGQNNSPLHF. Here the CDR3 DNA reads TGTGCCAGCAGCGTAGGACAGAATAATTCACCCCTCCACTTT.